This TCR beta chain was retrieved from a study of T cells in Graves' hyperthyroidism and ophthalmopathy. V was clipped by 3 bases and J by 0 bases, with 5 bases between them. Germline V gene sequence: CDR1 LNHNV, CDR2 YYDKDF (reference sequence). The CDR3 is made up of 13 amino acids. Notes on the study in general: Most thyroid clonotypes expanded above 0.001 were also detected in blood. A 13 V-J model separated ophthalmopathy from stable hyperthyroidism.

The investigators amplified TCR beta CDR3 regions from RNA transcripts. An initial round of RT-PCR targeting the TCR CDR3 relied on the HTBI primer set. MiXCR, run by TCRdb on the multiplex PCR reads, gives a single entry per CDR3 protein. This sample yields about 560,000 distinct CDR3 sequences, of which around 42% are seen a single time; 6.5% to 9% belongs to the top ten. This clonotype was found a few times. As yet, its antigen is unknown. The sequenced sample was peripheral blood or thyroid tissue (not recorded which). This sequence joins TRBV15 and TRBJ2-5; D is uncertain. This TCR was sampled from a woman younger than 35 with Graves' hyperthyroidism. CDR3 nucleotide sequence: TGTGCCACCAGCAGGGGCTACCAAGAGACCCAGTACTTC. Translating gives CATSRGYQETQYF.